The following is a TCR beta chain sequence with its context. The V gene's germline CDR1 is SGHVS and CDR2 FQNEAQ. CDR3 length equals 18 residues. V lost 5 bases, J lost 8 bases, and 16 bases stayed unmatched. These data originate in a study of blood T cell repertoires in COVID-19. Study-level information: PBMCs, B-cell-depleted T cells, or T cells provided the cDNA or gDNA that made up the material.

Repertoires were generated with immunoSEQ multiplex PCR, while TCRdb's copy carries only in-frame clones and drops some. The table lists some 200,000 clones, 60% to 80% of them singletons. Participant age was roughly 18 to 100 years, and participants resided in fewer than 25 US areas. Among Cohort 3 donors, those recovered had two negative PCRs, clearance, or symptom resolution. The chain uses TRBV7-8 and TRBJ2-1, with TRBD2 matching 12 bases. The TCR sequence derives from a woman aged 50 to 60 who had recovered from COVID-19. The sequenced material came from PBMCs or T cells enriched from blood (not recorded which). CDR3 in DNA: TGTGCCAGCAGCCGGGGGGCTAGCGGGAGGGATTCTGTCGATGAGCAGTTCTTC. Translation: CASSRGASGRDSVDEQFF.